One and the same sample provided the 19 T cell receptor beta chains below, sequenced in a study of T cells in Graves' hyperthyroidism and ophthalmopathy. RNA transcripts yielded amplified TCR beta CDR3 regions. First-round RT-PCR with HTBI primers amplified the TCR CDR3 region. TCRdb redid the calling of the multiplex PCR reads with MiXCR, one entry per CDR3 protein. The sample has 150,000 to 200,000 distinct CDR3 sequences, 9.4% seen once. Sequenced material: blood. All receptors derive from a woman between 18 and 29 years old with Graves' hyperthyroidism that later progressed to Graves' ophthalmopathy.

There are many counts of this clonotype. The V gene is TRBV6-1, the J gene TRBJ2-7; 7 nucleotides align to TRBD1. The germline gives CDR1 MNHNS, CDR2 SASEGT. The CDR3 length is 14 residues. J lost 0 bases, V lost 6 bases, and 5 bases had no gene match. The CDR3 here is CASRPGQSSYEQYF. CDR3 nucleotides: TGTGCCAGCAGGCCGGGACAGAGCTCCTACGAGCAGTACTTC.

This clonotype was observed many times. V usage is TRBV5-4 and J usage is TRBJ1-1; D not resolved. From germline, CDR1 is SGHNT and CDR2 YYREEE (reference sequence). CDR3 length equals 12 residues. The V and J ends lost 0 bases and 11 bases respectively, with 11 bases between them. The CDR3 loop is CASSLEATDAFF. In DNA, the CDR3 is TGTGCCAGCAGCTTGGAGGCCACCGATGCTTTCTTT.

This clonotype was seen ten or more times. Here the CDR3 reads CASSSGSSYNEQFF. The CDR3 DNA reads TGTGCCAGCAGTAGCGGGAGCTCCTACAATGAGCAGTTCTTC. The chain recombines TRBV6-2 or TRBV6-3 with TRBJ2-1; the match to TRBD2 covers 8 bases. This CDR3 is built from 14 residues. Per germline, CDR1 MNHEY and CDR2 SVGEGT. Losses at the gene ends were 5 bases for V and 0 bases for J; bases not matched to a gene: 0.

The rearrangement joins TRBV20-1 to TRBJ1-5; maybe TRBD1 (5 bases). V gave up 0 bases and J gave up 1 base, with 16 bases separating them. Per germline, CDR1 DFQATT and CDR2 SNEGSKA (reference sequence). CDR3 length: 17 residues. The CDR3 DNA is TGCAGTGCTAGAGATGTGACCGGGGGACGGAGCAATCAGCCCCAGCATTTT. Protein sequence: CSARDVTGGRSNQPQHF.

This clonotype has ten or more counts. The chain employs TRBV6-2 or TRBV6-3 and TRBJ1-5, with TRBD1 identical over 9 bases. V was pared by 1 base and J by 2 bases, with 12 bases of the junction left unmatched. The CDR3 totals 19 residues. Germline V CDR1 and CDR2: MNHEY, SVGEGT. Here the CDR3 DNA reads TGTGCCAGCAGTTACTTGCTTACAGGGGGCAGTAAGGGCAATCAGCCCCAGCATTTT. Its translation: CASSYLLTGGSKGNQPQHF.

As for this clonotype: Possible read error: a much larger clone is one base away. This chain links TRBV12-3 or TRBV12-4 with TRBJ2-1; 7 bases align to TRBD2. Unmatched junction bases numbered 17, after V lost 6 bases and J lost 12 bases. The CDR3 extends over 15 amino acids. For the CDR3, the DNA is TGTGCCAGCAGGCAACGAACGGGGAGGGGATTGGGGCAGTTCTTC. Residues: CASRQRTGRGLGQFF.

For this clonotype: At one end the junction does not follow the germline gene, possibly because of a read error. This rearrangement joins TRBV20-1 to TRBJ2-3, with 7 bases fitting TRBD2. From germline, CDR1 is DFQATT and CDR2 SNEGSKA (reference sequence). This CDR3 has 14 residues. Here the CDR3 DNA reads TGCAGTGCTCCCCGACAGCGGGGCACCGATATGCAGTATTTT. It codes for CSAPRQRGTDMQYF.

In its sample, this clonotype was seen a few times. This chain links TRBV20-1 with TRBJ2-7, with D possibly TRBD2 on 5 matching bases. CDR1 DFQATT and CDR2 SNEGSKA come from the germline V gene (reference sequence). The CDR3 consists of 13 residues. Trimming cost V 3 bases and J 1 base, with 10 bases left between them. CDR3 loop: CSARTRDSYEQYF. CDR3 DNA: TGCAGTGCTAGGACCCGGGATTCCTACGAGCAGTACTTC.

The chain is built from TRBV6-1 and TRBJ1-2, with unresolved D. From germline, CDR1 is MNHNS and CDR2 SASEGT. The CDR3 runs 15 residues. Trimming took off 6 bases at V and 0 bases at J, with 14 bases between the two ends. The CDR3 nucleotides are TGTGCCAGCAGAGAAACCGGGGTATCTAACTATGGCTACACCTTC. Translation: CASRETGVSNYGYTF.

This clonotype was seen a handful of times. The rearrangement joins TRBV9 to TRBJ1-1, with D possibly TRBD1 on 5 matching bases. The V gene's germline CDR1 is SGDLS and CDR2 YYNGEE. The CDR3 runs 14 residues. The V end lost 3 bases, the J end lost 8 bases, and 17 bases lay between the germline ends. The CDR3 sequence: CASSADPGLREAFF. The CDR3 DNA reads TGTGCCAGCAGCGCAGACCCGGGGCTGAGGGAAGCTTTCTTT.

This clonotype was observed many times. The chain couples TRBV11-2 to TRBJ2-3, with 10 positions matching TRBD2. Germline CDR1 SGHAT, CDR2 FQNNGV. V lost 3 bases and J lost 5; bases outside the gene matches: 5. The CDR3 covers 15 residues. CDR3 region: CASSFPSGGVDTQYF. The CDR3 DNA sequence: TGTGCCAGCAGCTTCCCTAGCGGGGGCGTAGATACGCAGTATTTT.

This clonotype was seen ten or more times. This chain uses TRBV28 with TRBJ2-3; D gene unclear. The germline CDR1 and CDR2 sequences are MDHEN and SYDVKM. Deletions cut 7 bases from V and 0 bases from J, with 17 bases between. This CDR3 spans 16 amino acids. CDR3 sequence reads: CASIGKGFLSTDTQYF. In DNA, the CDR3 is TGTGCCAGCATCGGAAAGGGTTTCCTGAGCACAGATACGCAGTATTTT.

This clonotype was observed many times. The chain recombines TRBV11-2 with TRBJ2-7; no definite D call. Trimming removed 2 bases at V and 1 base at J, with 9 bases between. Looked up from germline, CDR1 is SGHAT and CDR2 is FQNNGV. The CDR3 contains 14 residues. This CDR3 reads CASSLPDGSYEQYF. DNA for the CDR3: TGTGCCAGCAGCTTACCGGACGGGTCCTACGAGCAGTACTTC.

This clonotype has ten or more counts. This chain connects TRBV28 to TRBJ2-7; no firm D call. Germline CDR1 MDHEN, CDR2 SYDVKM. Between the trimmed V and J ends, which lost 1 base and 3 bases, there was a span of 4 bases. The CDR3 is made up of 12 amino acids. The CDR3 coding sequence is TGTGCCAGCAGTTTATCGCTCTACGAGCAGTACTTC. Its protein is CASSLSLYEQYF.

This clonotype was recorded at least ten times. V usage is TRBV5-1 and J usage is TRBJ1-5; D is unresolved. The germline gives CDR1 SGHRS, CDR2 YFSETQ. The germline V and J ends were trimmed by 0 bases and 10 bases, with 5 bases remaining between them. The CDR3 runs 11 residues. The chain's CDR3 is CASSLEEPQHF. DNA of the CDR3: TGCGCCAGCAGCTTGGAAGAACCCCAGCATTTT.

In this sample, this clonotype turned up many times. J is TRBJ1-3 and V is TRBV6-5; no clear D. V lost 2 bases and J 0 bases, leaving 8 bases between the germline ends. CDR1 MNHEY and CDR2 SVGAGI come from the germline V gene. The CDR3 is 15 residues long. CDR3 loop: CASSYGVSSGNTIYF. CDR3 nucleotides: TGTGCCAGCAGTTACGGAGTTAGCTCTGGAAACACCATATATTTT.

The chain uses TRBV6-5 and TRBJ1-1; D perhaps matches TRBD1 (5 bases). From germline, CDR1 is MNHEY and CDR2 SVGAGI. CDR3 length equals 13 residues. Trimming stripped 2 bases from V and 7 bases from J, with 11 bases between. CDR3 in amino acids: CASSYALTVEAFF. The CDR3 DNA reads TGTGCCAGCAGTTACGCCTTGACAGTTGAAGCTTTCTTT.

In this sample, this clonotype turned up a few times. This may arise from a read error, as a much more abundant clone is one base away. The rearrangement joins TRBV6-2 or TRBV6-3 to TRBJ2-7, with 10 bases matching TRBD2. The CDR3 extends over 17 amino acids. Germline CDR1 MNHEY, CDR2 SVGEGT. The CDR3 bases are TGTGCCAGCACTCAAAACCCGGGACTAGCGTTTTCCTGCGAGCAGTACTTC. It translates to CASTQNPGLAFSCEQYF.

This clonotype was seen at least ten times. The chain couples TRBV7-9 to TRBJ2-1; 12 nucleotides line up with TRBD2. CDR1 and CDR2 (germline): SEHNR, FQNEAQ (reference sequence). J lost 0 bases, V lost 5 bases, and 17 bases had no gene match. This CDR3 comprises 21 residues. CDR3 sequence reads: CASSRTSSGGVPNPSYNEQFF. The CDR3 coding sequence is TGTGCCAGCAGCCGAACGTCTAGCGGGGGGGTTCCAAACCCCTCCTACAATGAGCAGTTCTTC. Full variable domain (outside the CDR3, taken from reference TRBV7-9 and TRBJ2-1): DTGVSQNPRHKITKRGQNVTFRCDPISEHNRLYWYRQTLGQGPEFLTYFQNEAQLEKSRLLSDRFSAERPKGSFSTLEIQRTEQGDSAMYLCASSRTSSGGVPNPSYNEQFFGPGTRLTVL.